Presented here are 32 T cell receptor beta chains from one specimen sequenced in a study of T cell responses to AZD1222 COVID-19 vaccine. Assay used: immunoSEQ multiplex PCR; TCRdb lists only in-frame clones, some missing. The table lists around 160,000 clones, around 91% of them singletons. Specimen: peripheral blood, collected on day 0 of AZD1222 vaccination. The source of these receptors is an adult in good health.

The chain combines TRBV7-2 with TRBJ1-5; 7 bases fit TRBD1. This CDR3 region has 17 residues. Per germline, CDR1 SGHTA and CDR2 FQGNSA. With 1 base clipped from V and 0 bases from J, the junction kept 6 bases outside the gene matches. CDR3 nucleotides: TGTGCCAGCAGCTTAGTTGCAGGGGGTTATAGCAATCAGCCCCAGCATTTT. Amino acid sequence: CASSLVAGGYSNQPQHF.

This rearrangement joins TRBV4-3 to TRBJ2-7, with D possibly TRBD2 on 6 matching bases. This CDR3 comprises 17 residues. The ends were cut back, 0 bases at V and 1 base at J, with 16 bases in the middle. Germline V gene sequence: CDR1 LGHNA, CDR2 YSLEER. CDR3 DNA: TGCGCCAGCAGCCAAGATTTGTTAGGGCGGGGTTCCTACGAGCAGTACTTC. Encoded protein: CASSQDLLGRGSYEQYF.

This chain connects TRBV28 to TRBJ2-7; a weak D match, TRBD1 (6 bases). The CDR3 consists of 14 residues. Germline assignment: CDR1 MDHEN and CDR2 SYDVKM. The V gene lost 3 bases and the J gene lost 6 bases, with 15 bases spanning the gap. The CDR3 sequence: CASSFLNRVGEQYF. The CDR3 DNA follows: TGTGCCAGCAGTTTCCTAAACAGGGTCGGCGAGCAGTACTTC.

The V gene is TRBV6-5, the J gene TRBJ2-5; D is possibly TRBD1 (5 bases). The germline gives CDR1 MNHEY, CDR2 SVGAGI. Trimming cost V 2 bases and J 5 bases, with 12 bases left between them. CDR3 length: 14 amino acids. CDR3: CASSYPGHSETQYF. CDR3 nucleotide sequence: TGTGCCAGCAGTTACCCAGGACATTCCGAGACCCAGTACTTC.

V usage is TRBV18 and J usage is TRBJ2-7; 10 bases agree with TRBD1. The CDR3 covers 15 residues. Trimming took 6 bases from V and 0 from J; bases not matched to a gene: 5. From germline, CDR1 is KGHSH and CDR2 LQKENI. The CDR3 DNA follows: TGTGCCAGCTCCCGGGGACAGGGGAGCTCCTACGAGCAGTACTTC. The encoded protein is CASSRGQGSSYEQYF.

This chain uses TRBV6-4 with TRBJ1-2; D might be TRBD1 (5 bases). The germline CDR1 and CDR2 sequences are MRHNA and SNTAGT. V lost 0 bases, J lost 8 bases, and 13 bases lay in between. This CDR3 is built from 14 residues. The CDR3 loop reads CASSDSGVSGGYTF. As DNA, the CDR3 is TGTGCCAGCAGTGACTCAGGGGTGTCGGGCGGCTACACCTTC.

This chain links TRBV2 with TRBJ1-1; no firm D call. The CDR3 is 12 residues long. Trimming took 5 bases from V and 1 from J, leaving 5 bases between them. Germline V gene lookup returns CDR1 SNHLY and CDR2 FYNNEI. The CDR3 protein is CASSRQNTEAFF. DNA for the CDR3: TGTGCCAGCAGTCGACAGAACACTGAAGCTTTCTTT.

This clone was picked up one time. This chain links TRBV7-2 with TRBJ2-1, with 14 bases that match TRBD2. J was trimmed by 13 bases and V by 6 bases; bases with no gene match: 11. CDR1 and CDR2 (germline): SGHTA, FQGNSA. The CDR3 spans 15 residues. CDR3 sequence (DNA): TGTGCCAGCAGACAAGATGGGACTAGCGGGAGAAGTCAGTTCTTC. Protein sequence: CASRQDGTSGRSQFF.

V gene TRBV25-1 combines with J gene TRBJ2-3, with D possibly matching TRBD2 (5 bases). In germline, CDR1 is MGHDK, CDR2 SYGVNS. The germline V and J ends were trimmed by 8 bases and 1 base, with 10 bases remaining between them. This CDR3 region has 13 residues. The CDR3 spells CASHAGGTDTQYF. The CDR3, as DNA: TGTGCCAGCCATGCGGGTGGCACAGATACGCAGTATTTT.

A remark on this clone: The same CDR3 also results from other DNA sequences found in this sample. The chain links TRBV5-5 to TRBJ2-2, with D maybe TRBD1 (6 bases). V shed 4 bases and J shed 7 bases, with 23 bases lying between them. CDR3 length equals 17 residues. The germline V gene encodes CDR1 SGHKS and CDR2 YYEKEE (reference sequence). CDR3 loop: CASSPHGAAGAVGELFF. The CDR3 DNA sequence: TGTGCCAGCAGCCCTCACGGGGCGGCAGGGGCAGTCGGGGAGCTGTTTTTT.

J is TRBJ1-2 and V is TRBV7-9; the D is unclear. The CDR3 spans 14 residues. Germline values: CDR1 SEHNR, CDR2 FQNEAQ (reference sequence). Between the trimmed V and J ends, which lost 1 base and 0 bases, there was a span of 6 bases. CDR3 region: CASSLESANYGYTF. The CDR3 DNA is TGTGCCAGCAGCTTAGAGAGCGCTAACTATGGCTACACCTTC. Full variable domain (outside the CDR3, taken from reference TRBV7-9 and TRBJ1-2): DTGVSQNPRHKITKRGQNVTFRCDPISEHNRLYWYRQTLGQGPEFLTYFQNEAQLEKSRLLSDRFSAERPKGSFSTLEIQRTEQGDSAMYLCASSLESANYGYTFGSGTRLTVV.

The chain joins TRBV7-9 to TRBJ1-5; 10 nucleotides line up with TRBD1. Germline assignment: CDR1 SEHNR and CDR2 FQNEAQ (reference sequence). CDR3 length equals 16 residues. The trim removed 1 base at V and 9 bases at J, leaving 9 bases unmatched. As DNA, the CDR3 is TGTGCCAGCAGCTTAGAGGGGACAGGGGAGAGTGGGCCCCAGCATTTT. Its protein product is CASSLEGTGESGPQHF. Filled out from reference TRBV7-9 and TRBJ1-5, the complete variable domain reads DTGVSQNPRHKITKRGQNVTFRCDPISEHNRLYWYRQTLGQGPEFLTYFQNEAQLEKSRLLSDRFSAERPKGSFSTLEIQRTEQGDSAMYLCASSLEGTGESGPQHFGDGTRLSIL.

In its sample, this clone was seen a few times. The rearrangement joins TRBV6-5 to TRBJ1-1; 7 nucleotides match TRBD1. The CDR3 sequence is 13 residues long. Germline V gives CDR1 MNHEY, CDR2 SVGAGI. V trimming: 4 bases; J trimming: 1 base; junction bases outside the gene matches: 0. The CDR3, as DNA: TGTGCCAGCAGTTGGACAGGGAACACTGAAGCTTTCTTT. As protein: CASSWTGNTEAFF.

This chain links TRBV9 with TRBJ2-1; 9 bases line up with TRBD1. The germline V gene has CDR1 SGDLS and CDR2 YYNGEE. V shed 2 bases, J shed 8 bases, and the junction held 14 bases outside the gene matches. The CDR3 runs 17 residues. CDR3 DNA: TGTGCCAGCAGCGTGGACAGGGGACACACAGAAATGTATGAGCAGTTCTTC. The encoded protein is CASSVDRGHTEMYEQFF.

The genes are TRBV7-8 and TRBJ2-2; 8 bases line up with TRBD2. The trim removed 5 bases at V and 6 bases at J, leaving 5 bases unmatched. Germline V gene lookup returns CDR1 SGHVS and CDR2 FQNEAQ. The CDR3 sequence is 14 residues long. CDR3 sequence (DNA): TGTGCCAGCAGCAAGCGGGAGCGGTCCGGGGAGCTGTTTTTT. As protein: CASSKRERSGELFF.

The CDR3 reads CASASTTGSPAFF. The CDR3, as DNA: TGTGCCAGCGCCTCAACTACAGGGTCCCCAGCTTTCTTT. The chain combines TRBV12-3 or TRBV12-4 with TRBJ1-1, with D possibly being TRBD1 (6 bases). Trimming pared 8 bases from V and 10 bases from J, leaving 20 bases between. CDR3 length: 13 amino acids.

The chain is built from TRBV7-3 and TRBJ2-3; D possibly corresponds to TRBD1 (6 bases). Trimming removed 5 bases at V and 1 base at J, with 16 bases between. This CDR3 is 16 amino acids long. CDR1 and CDR2 (germline): SGHTA, FQGTGA. The CDR3 DNA reads as TGTGCCAGCAGCCCCGAGGCAGGGACACGCACAGATACGCAGTATTTT. Translation: CASSPEAGTRTDTQYF.

This chain uses TRBV9 with TRBJ2-7; either TRBD1 or TRBD2 may supply D (5 bases each). Germline values: CDR1 SGDLS, CDR2 YYNGEE. Deletions cut 4 bases from V and 2 bases from J, with 13 bases between. The CDR3 totals 14 residues. In DNA form, the CDR3 reads TGTGCCAGCAGCCTGGGGGTTAAGCCCTACGAGCAGTACTTC. This translates into CASSLGVKPYEQYF.

This chain joins TRBV14 and TRBJ2-7; 7 bases fit TRBD1. CDR1 and CDR2 (germline): SGHDN, FVKESK. V shed 2 bases and J 6 bases; nucleotides not matched to a gene: 10. This CDR3 has 15 amino acids. CDR3 protein: CASSQIKTGLREQYF. The CDR3 coding sequence is TGTGCCAGCAGCCAAATCAAGACAGGGCTCCGCGAGCAGTACTTC.

The genes are TRBV11-2 and TRBJ1-2, with 7 bases fitting TRBD1. The CDR3 covers 17 residues. Germline V gene data show CDR1 as SGHAT and CDR2 as FQNNGV. Trimming cost V 3 bases and J 2 bases; bases outside gene matches: 12. The DNA for the CDR3 is TGTGCCAGCAGCTTGAGGCAGGGGGTAGGGTACAACTATGGCTACACCTTC. This sequence encodes CASSLRQGVGYNYGYTF.

The V and J genes are TRBV28 and TRBJ2-7; no definite D call. The CDR3 extends over 14 amino acids. CDR1 MDHEN and CDR2 SYDVKM come from the germline V gene. Trimming stripped 5 bases from V and 7 bases from J, with 18 bases between. CDR3 in DNA: TGTGCCAGCAGTCCCGCCACTGTGGAACGAGAGCAGTACTTC. Translated, it gives CASSPATVEREQYF.

The rearrangement links TRBV10-3 to TRBJ2-4, with a possible D match to TRBD2 (5 bases). The V and J ends lost 1 base and 0 bases respectively, with 19 bases between them. This CDR3 spans 19 amino acids. Germline assignment: CDR1 ENHRY and CDR2 SYGVKD. CDR3 nucleotides: TGTGCCATCAGTGAGTACCCCCACGGGGAAGAATTAGCCAAAAACATTCAGTACTTC. This gives the protein CAISEYPHGEELAKNIQYF.

This clone was picked up one time. The rearrangement uses TRBV10-3 and TRBJ2-3; TRBD2 aligns across 8 bases. Germline trimming cut 4 bases from V and 1 base from J; bases unmatched to any gene: 7. Germline V gene lookup returns CDR1 ENHRY and CDR2 SYGVKD. This CDR3 comprises 16 residues. The CDR3: CAISVGVRGGTDTQYF. In DNA, the CDR3 is TGTGCCATCAGTGTAGGAGTGCGGGGGGGCACAGATACGCAGTATTTT.

The chain combines TRBV29-1 with TRBJ1-1, with D uncertain. The V gene lost 5 bases and the J gene lost 0 bases, with 7 bases spanning the gap. CDR3 size: 12 residues. CDR1 and CDR2 from the germline V gene are SQVTM and ANQGSEA. The CDR3 sequence is CSVIVMNTEAFF. The DNA for the CDR3 is TGCAGCGTTATAGTGATGAACACTGAAGCTTTCTTT.

V and J are TRBV7-6 and TRBJ1-4, with TRBD1 matching 10 bases. Germline V gene data show CDR1 as SGHVS and CDR2 as FNYEAQ. This CDR3 has 15 amino acids. V trimming: 5 bases; J trimming: 6 bases; junction bases outside the gene matches: 6. CDR3 protein: CASSPIGTGDEKLFF. The CDR3 nucleotides read TGTGCCAGCAGCCCTATAGGGACAGGGGATGAAAAACTGTTTTTT.

This chain connects TRBV4-1 to TRBJ1-5; a possible D gene is TRBD1 (6 bases). Germline-derived CDR1 and CDR2 are MGHRA and YSYEKL. CDR3 length equals 13 residues. V gave up 1 base and J gave up 7 bases, with 8 bases separating them. CDR3 amino acids: CASSQVQGQPQHF. The CDR3 nucleotides are TGCGCCAGCAGCCAAGTACAGGGACAGCCCCAGCATTTT.

This chain uses TRBV6-1 with TRBJ2-5; D is unresolved. Trimming took off 4 bases at V and 3 bases at J, with 18 bases between the two ends. This CDR3 contains 16 residues. The germline CDR1 and CDR2 sequences are MNHNS and SASEGT. The CDR3 is CASSVLLWNSKETQYF. In DNA form, the CDR3 reads TGTGCCAGCAGTGTACTCCTCTGGAATTCCAAAGAGACCCAGTACTTC.

This rearrangement joins TRBV11-3 to TRBJ2-3, with 9 positions matching TRBD2. Germline V CDR1 and CDR2: SGHNT, YENEEA. V shed 2 bases, J shed 5 bases, and the junction held 8 bases outside the gene matches. This CDR3 has 16 residues. CDR3 protein: CASSLRLAGVQDTQYF. DNA for the CDR3: TGTGCCAGCAGCTTACGTTTAGCGGGAGTTCAAGATACGCAGTATTTT. Variable domain in full (rest from reference TRBV11-3 and TRBJ2-3): EAGVVQSPRYKIIEKKQPVAFWCNPISGHNTLYWYLQNLGQGPELLIRYENEEAVDDSQLPKDRFSAERLKGVDSTLKIQPAELGDSAVYLCASSLRLAGVQDTQYFGPGTRLTVL.

The chain uses TRBV4-3 and TRBJ2-3; D is uncertain. V was pared by 1 base and J by 2 bases, with 10 bases between. The germline V gene encodes CDR1 LGHNA and CDR2 YSLEER. The CDR3 has 15 residues. The CDR3 sequence: CASSQGSDFTDTQYF. The CDR3 DNA is TGCGCCAGCAGCCAAGGAAGCGACTTCACAGATACGCAGTATTTT.

In DNA, the CDR3 is TGTGCCAGCAGCTTAGATTCAGGGGCCGCGGAGCAGTACTTC. Amino acids: CASSLDSGAAEQYF. The gene calls are TRBV7-2 and TRBJ2-7; TRBD1 might be the D (6 bases). V was cut by 1 base and J by 7 bases, with 14 bases left in between. Germline loops: CDR1 SGHTA, CDR2 FQGNSA. The CDR3 has 14 amino acids. The full variable domain, in which reference TRBV7-2 and TRBJ2-7 provide the parts outside the CDR3, is GAGVSQSPSNKVTEKGKDVELRCDPISGHTALYWYRQSLGQGLEFLIYFQGNSAPDKSGLPSDRFSAERTGGSVSTLTIQRTQQEDSAVYLCASSLDSGAAEQYFGPGTRLTVT.

The CDR3 loop reads CASSVASGRTYNEQFF. DNA for the CDR3: TGTGCCAGCAGCGTAGCTAGCGGGAGAACCTACAATGAGCAGTTCTTC. V gene TRBV9 combines with J gene TRBJ2-1; TRBD2 aligns across 10 bases. The V gene's germline CDR1 is SGDLS and CDR2 YYNGEE. The CDR3 is 16 amino acids. The ends lost 0 bases at V and 2 bases at J; junction bases unmatched: 2.

The chain is built from TRBV11-3 and TRBJ2-2; TRBD1 aligns across 7 bases. Germline lookup yields CDR1 SGHNT and CDR2 YENEEA. This CDR3 spans 18 amino acids. V shed 2 bases, J shed 3 bases, and the junction held 12 bases outside the gene matches. The chain's CDR3 is CASSLTRSDRRDTGELFF. In DNA form, the CDR3 reads TGTGCCAGCAGCTTAACCCGCTCGGACAGGCGGGACACCGGGGAGCTGTTTTTT.